Included here is one TCR beta chain sequence, with context. The sample comes from a study of OX40 agonist ivuxolimab in advanced cancers. Study background: Patients in the trial were receiving intravenous ivuxolimab every 2 weeks, at doses of 0.01 to 10 mg/kg.

Germline CDR1 reads MNHEY; CDR2 reads SMNVEV (reference sequence). This CDR3 is 16 amino acids long. The V end lost 5 bases, the J end lost 6 bases, and 19 bases lay between the germline ends. Repertoires were generated with immunoSEQ multiplex PCR, while TCRdb's copy carries only in-frame clones and drops some. The table has tens of thousands of clones, around 87% seen once. The sequenced sample was CD4+ or CD8+ T cells sorted from blood, obtained in a trial of the OX40 agonist ivuxolimab. This clonotype was sampled from an adult with an advanced solid tumor such as melanoma, head and neck, liver or kidney cancer. The chain carries TRBV27 and TRBJ1-4, with TRBD1 as a possible D gene (5 bases). The CDR3 DNA follows: TGTGCCAGCAGTAAGGCGGGGGGGTCCTCTTATGAAAAACTGTTTTTT. It translates to CASSKAGGSSYEKLFF.